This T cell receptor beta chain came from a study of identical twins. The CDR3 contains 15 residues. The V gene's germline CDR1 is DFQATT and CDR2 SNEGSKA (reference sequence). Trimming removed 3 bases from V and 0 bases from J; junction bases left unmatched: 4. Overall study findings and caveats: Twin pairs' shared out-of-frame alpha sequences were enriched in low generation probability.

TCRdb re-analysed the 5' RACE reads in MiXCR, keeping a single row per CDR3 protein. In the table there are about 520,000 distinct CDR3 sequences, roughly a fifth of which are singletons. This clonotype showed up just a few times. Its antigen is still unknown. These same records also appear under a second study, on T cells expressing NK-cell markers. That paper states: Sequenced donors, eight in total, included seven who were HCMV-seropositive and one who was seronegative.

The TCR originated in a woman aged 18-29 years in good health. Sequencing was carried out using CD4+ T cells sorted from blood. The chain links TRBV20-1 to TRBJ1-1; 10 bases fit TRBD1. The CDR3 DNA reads TGCAGTGCTAGGGGGACAGGGGCCATGAACACTGAAGCTTTCTTT. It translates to CSARGTGAMNTEAFF.